This T cell receptor (beta chain) was observed in a study of OX40 agonist ivuxolimab in advanced cancers. Whole-study results and caveats: The investigators did not determine what antigen specificity the expanded peripheral T cells had.

The repertoire was sequenced with immunoSEQ multiplex PCR; TCRdb's copy has only in-frame clones and lacks some. Counted here are 30,000 to 35,000 clones, 89% occurring once; the ten biggest clones make up more than 35%. In regard to this clone: Its target is not known.

The input for sequencing was CD4+ or CD8+ T cells sorted from blood, taken in a trial of the OX40 agonist ivuxolimab. The sequence was obtained from an adult with an advanced solid tumor such as melanoma, head and neck, liver or kidney cancer.

For the CDR3, the DNA is TGTGCCAGCAGTATGGGACTGGGCTACAATGAGCAGTTCTTC. Residues: CASSMGLGYNEQFF. The chain recombines TRBV11-3 with TRBJ2-1; a weak D match, TRBD2 (6 bases). This CDR3 is built from 14 residues. Trimming took 6 bases from V and 3 from J, leaving 12 bases between them. Germline CDR1 is SGHNT and CDR2 is YENEEA. The full variable domain, rest sourced from reference TRBV11-3 and TRBJ2-1, is EAGVVQSPRYKIIEKKQPVAFWCNPISGHNTLYWYLQNLGQGPELLIRYENEEAVDDSQLPKDRFSAERLKGVDSTLKIQPAELGDSAVYLCASSMGLGYNEQFFGPGTRLTVL.